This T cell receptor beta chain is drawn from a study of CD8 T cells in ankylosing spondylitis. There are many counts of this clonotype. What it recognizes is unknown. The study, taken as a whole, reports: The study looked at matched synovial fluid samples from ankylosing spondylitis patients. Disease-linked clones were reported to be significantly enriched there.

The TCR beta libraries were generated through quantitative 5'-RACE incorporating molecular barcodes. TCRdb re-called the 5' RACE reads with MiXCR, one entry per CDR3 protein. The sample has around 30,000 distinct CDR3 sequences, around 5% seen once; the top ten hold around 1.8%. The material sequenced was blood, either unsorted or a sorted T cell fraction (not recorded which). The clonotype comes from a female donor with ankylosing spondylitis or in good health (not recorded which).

The chain's CDR3 is CASSPRADSTFSYGYTF. CDR3 DNA sequence: TGTGCCAGCAGCCCCCGGGCAGATAGTACCTTCAGCTATGGCTACACCTTC. The V gene is TRBV9, the J gene TRBJ1-2; D is unresolved. The CDR3 runs to 17 residues. Germline CDR1 is SGDLS and CDR2 is YYNGEE. Deletions cut 4 bases from V and 4 bases from J, with 23 bases between.